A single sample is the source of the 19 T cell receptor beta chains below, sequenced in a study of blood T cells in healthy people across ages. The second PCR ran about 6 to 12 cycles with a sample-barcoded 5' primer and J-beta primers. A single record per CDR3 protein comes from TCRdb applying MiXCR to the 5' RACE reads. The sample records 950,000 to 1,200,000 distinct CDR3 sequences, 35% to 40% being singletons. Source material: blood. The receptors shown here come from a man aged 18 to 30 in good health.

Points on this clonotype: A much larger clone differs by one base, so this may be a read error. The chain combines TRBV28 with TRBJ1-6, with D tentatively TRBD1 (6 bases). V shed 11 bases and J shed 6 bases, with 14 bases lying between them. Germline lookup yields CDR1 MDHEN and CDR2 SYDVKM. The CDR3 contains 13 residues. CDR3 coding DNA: TGTGCCGGTCTGGGACATTTTAATTCACCCCTCCACTTT. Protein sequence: CAGLGHFNSPLHF.

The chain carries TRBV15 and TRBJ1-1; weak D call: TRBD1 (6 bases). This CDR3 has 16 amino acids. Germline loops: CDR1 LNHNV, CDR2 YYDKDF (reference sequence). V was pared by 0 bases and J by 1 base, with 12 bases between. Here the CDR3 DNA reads TGTGCCACCAGCAGAGATACAACAGGGAGGAACACTGAAGCTTTCTTT. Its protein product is CATSRDTTGRNTEAFF.

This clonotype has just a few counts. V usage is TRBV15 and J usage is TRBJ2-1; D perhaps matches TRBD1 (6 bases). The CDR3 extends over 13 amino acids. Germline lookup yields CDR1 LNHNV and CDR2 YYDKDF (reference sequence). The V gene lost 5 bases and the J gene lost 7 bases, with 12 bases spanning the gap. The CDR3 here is CATSENRVNEQFF. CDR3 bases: TGTGCCACCAGCGAGAACAGGGTGAATGAGCAGTTCTTC.

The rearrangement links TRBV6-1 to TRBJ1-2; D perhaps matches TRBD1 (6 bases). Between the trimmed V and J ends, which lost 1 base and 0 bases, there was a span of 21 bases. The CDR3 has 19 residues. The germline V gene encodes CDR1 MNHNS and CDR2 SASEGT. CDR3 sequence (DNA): TGTGCCAGCAGTGAAGGGGGGGCGGAACAAATAATAGCTAACTATGGCTACACCTTC. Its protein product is CASSEGGAEQIIANYGYTF.

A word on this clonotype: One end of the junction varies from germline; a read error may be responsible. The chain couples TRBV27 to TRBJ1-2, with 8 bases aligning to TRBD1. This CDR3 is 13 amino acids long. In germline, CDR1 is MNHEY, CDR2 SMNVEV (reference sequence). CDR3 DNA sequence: TGTGCCTGCAGTTCGACAGGGGAGGGTGGCTACACCTTC. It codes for CACSSTGEGGYTF.

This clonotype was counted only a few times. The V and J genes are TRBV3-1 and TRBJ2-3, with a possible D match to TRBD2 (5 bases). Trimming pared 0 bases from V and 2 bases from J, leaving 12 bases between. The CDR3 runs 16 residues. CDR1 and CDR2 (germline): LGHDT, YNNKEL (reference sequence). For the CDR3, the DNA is TGTGCCAGCAGCCAAGATATGGGAGATTCCACAGATACGCAGTATTTT. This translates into CASSQDMGDSTDTQYF.

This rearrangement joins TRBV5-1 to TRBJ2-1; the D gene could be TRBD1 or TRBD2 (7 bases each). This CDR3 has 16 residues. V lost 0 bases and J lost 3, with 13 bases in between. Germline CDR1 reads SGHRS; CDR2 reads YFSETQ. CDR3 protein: CASSLGQGGIYNEQFF. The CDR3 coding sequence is TGCGCCAGCAGCTTGGGACAGGGAGGGATCTACAATGAGCAGTTCTTC.

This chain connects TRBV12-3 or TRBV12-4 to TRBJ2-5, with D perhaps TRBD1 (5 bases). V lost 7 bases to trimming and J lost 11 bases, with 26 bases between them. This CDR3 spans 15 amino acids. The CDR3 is CASITGLGARNEQYF. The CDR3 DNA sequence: TGTGCCAGCATCACTGGGTTAGGGGCTCGGAATGAGCAGTACTTC.

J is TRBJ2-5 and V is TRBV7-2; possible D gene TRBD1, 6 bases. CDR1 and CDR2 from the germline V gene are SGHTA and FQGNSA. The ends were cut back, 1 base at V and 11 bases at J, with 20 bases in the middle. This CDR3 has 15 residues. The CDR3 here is CASSLDRTDYNEQYF. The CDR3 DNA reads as TGTGCCAGCAGCTTAGATAGGACAGATTACAATGAGCAGTACTTC.

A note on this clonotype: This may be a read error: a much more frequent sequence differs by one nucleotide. CDR3 residues: CASSIHRGDQPQHF. CDR3 nucleotide sequence: TGTGCCAGCAGCATTCACAGGGGGGATCAGCCCCAGCATTTT. The chain couples TRBV9 to TRBJ1-5; TRBD1 matches 8 bases. The V gene's germline CDR1 is SGDLS and CDR2 YYNGEE. After removal of 4 bases from V and 5 bases from J, the junction contained 5 bases not matched to a gene. The CDR3 runs to 14 residues.

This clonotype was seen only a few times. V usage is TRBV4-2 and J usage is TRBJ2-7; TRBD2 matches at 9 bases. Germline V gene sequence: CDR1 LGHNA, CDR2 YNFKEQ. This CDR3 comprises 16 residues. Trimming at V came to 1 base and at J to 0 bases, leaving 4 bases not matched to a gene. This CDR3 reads CASSQAGTSFSYEQYF. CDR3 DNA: TGTGCCAGCAGCCAAGCTGGGACTAGCTTCTCCTACGAGCAGTACTTC.

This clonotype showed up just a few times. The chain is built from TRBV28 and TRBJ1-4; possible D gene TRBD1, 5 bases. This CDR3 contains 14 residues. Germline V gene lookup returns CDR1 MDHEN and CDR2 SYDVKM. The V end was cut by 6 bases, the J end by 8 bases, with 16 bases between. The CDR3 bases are TGTGCCAGCAGCAACGACGGGGCGTCAGAAAAACTGTTTTTT. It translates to CASSNDGASEKLFF.

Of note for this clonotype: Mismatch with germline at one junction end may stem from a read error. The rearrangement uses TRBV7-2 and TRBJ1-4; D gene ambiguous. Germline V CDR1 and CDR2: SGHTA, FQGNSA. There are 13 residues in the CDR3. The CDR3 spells CASSPGRNEKLLF. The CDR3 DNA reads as TGTGCCAGCAGCCCCGGACGGAATGAAAAACTGTTATTT.

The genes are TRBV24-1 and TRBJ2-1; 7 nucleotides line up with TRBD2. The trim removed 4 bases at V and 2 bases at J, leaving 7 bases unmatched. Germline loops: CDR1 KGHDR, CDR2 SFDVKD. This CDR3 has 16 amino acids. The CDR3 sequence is CATSDNTGGTYNEQFF. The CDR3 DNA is TGTGCCACCAGTGACAACACGGGAGGCACCTACAATGAGCAGTTCTTC.

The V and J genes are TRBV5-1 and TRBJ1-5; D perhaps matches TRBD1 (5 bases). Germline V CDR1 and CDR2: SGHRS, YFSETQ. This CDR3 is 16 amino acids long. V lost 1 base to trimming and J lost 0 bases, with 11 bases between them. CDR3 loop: CASSLKVQVSNQPQHF. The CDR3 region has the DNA TGCGCCAGCAGCTTGAAAGTACAGGTTAGCAATCAGCCCCAGCATTTT. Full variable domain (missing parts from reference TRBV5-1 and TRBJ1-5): KAGVTQTPRYLIKTRGQQVTLSCSPISGHRSVSWYQQTPGQGLQFLFEYFSETQRNKGNFPGRFSGRQFSNSRSEMNVSTLELGDSALYLCASSLKVQVSNQPQHFGDGTRLSIL.

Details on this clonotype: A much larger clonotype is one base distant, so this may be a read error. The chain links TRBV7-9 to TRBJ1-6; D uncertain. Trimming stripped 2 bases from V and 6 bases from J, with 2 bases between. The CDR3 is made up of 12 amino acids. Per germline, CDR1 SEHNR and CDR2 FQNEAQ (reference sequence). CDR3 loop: CASSLINSPLHF. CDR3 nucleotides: TGTGCCAGCAGCTTAATTAATTCACCCCTCCACTTT. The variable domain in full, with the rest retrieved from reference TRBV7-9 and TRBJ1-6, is DTGVSQNPRHKITKRGQNVTFRCDPISEHNRLYWYRQTLGQGPEFLTYFQNEAQLEKSRLLSDRFSAERPKGSFSTLEIQRTEQGDSAMYLCASSLINSPLHFGNGTRLTVT.

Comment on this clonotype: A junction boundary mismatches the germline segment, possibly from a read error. For the CDR3, the DNA is TGTGCCAGCAGTTACGGGGGACTCGGCTCTGGAGACACCATATATTTT. It translates to CASSYGGLGSGDTIYF. This chain links TRBV6-5 with TRBJ1-3, with D perhaps matching TRBD1 (5 bases). The CDR3 contains 16 residues. Germline V gene lookup returns CDR1 MNHEY and CDR2 SVGAGI.

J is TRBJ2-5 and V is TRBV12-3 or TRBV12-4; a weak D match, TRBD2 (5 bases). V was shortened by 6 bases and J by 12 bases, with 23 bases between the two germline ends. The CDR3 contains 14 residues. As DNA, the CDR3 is TGTGCCAGCAGGATGGAGCGGCGCACGCGTGTTAAGTACTTC. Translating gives CASRMERRTRVKYF.

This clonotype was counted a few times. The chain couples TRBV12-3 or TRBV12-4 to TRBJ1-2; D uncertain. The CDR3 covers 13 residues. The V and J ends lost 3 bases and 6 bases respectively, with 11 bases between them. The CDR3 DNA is TGTGCCAGCAGTTTCGGGGAGGGTAATGGCTACACCTTC. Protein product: CASSFGEGNGYTF.